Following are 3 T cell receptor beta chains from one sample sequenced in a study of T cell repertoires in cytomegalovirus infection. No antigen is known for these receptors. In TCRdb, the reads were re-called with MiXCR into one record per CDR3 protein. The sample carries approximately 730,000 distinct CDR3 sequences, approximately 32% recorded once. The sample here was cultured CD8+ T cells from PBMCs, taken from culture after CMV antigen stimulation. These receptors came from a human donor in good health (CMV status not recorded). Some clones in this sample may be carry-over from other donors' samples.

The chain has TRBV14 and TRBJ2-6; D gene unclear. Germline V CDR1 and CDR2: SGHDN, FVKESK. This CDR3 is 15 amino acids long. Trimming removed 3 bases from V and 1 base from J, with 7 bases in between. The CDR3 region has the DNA TGTGCCAGCAGCCATCGTCATTCTGGGGCCAACGTCCTGACTTTC. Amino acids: CASSHRHSGANVLTF.

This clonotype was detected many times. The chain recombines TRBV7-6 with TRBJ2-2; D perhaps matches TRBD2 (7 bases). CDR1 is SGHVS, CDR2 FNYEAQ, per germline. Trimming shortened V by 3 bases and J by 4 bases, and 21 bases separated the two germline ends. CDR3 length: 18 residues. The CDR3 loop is CASSFGEGEGSSTGELFF. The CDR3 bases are TGTGCCAGCAGCTTTGGTGAGGGGGAGGGCTCTTCCACCGGGGAGCTGTTTTTT.

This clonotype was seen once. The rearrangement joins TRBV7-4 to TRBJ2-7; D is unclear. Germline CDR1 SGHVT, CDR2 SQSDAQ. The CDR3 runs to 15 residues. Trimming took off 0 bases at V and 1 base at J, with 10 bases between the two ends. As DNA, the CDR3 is TGTGCCAGCAGCTTAGCGGTTGGTTTATCCTACGAGCAGTACTTC. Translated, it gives CASSLAVGLSYEQYF.